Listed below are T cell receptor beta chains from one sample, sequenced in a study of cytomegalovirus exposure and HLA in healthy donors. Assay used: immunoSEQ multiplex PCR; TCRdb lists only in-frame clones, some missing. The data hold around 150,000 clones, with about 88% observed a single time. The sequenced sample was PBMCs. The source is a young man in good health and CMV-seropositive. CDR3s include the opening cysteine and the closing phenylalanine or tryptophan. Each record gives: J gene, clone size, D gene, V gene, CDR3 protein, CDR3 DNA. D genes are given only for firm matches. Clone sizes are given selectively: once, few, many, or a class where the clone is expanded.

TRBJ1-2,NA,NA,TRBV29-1,CSALKGVNYGYTF,TGCAGTGCGCTAAAGGGGGTAAACTATGGCTACACCTTC
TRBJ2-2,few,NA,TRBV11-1,CASSLARGGWTGELFF,TGTGCCAGCAGCTTAGCGCGCGGGGGCTGGACCGGGGAGCTGTTTTTT
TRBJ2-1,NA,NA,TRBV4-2,CASSQGGPLARYGRNEQFF,TGTGCCAGCAGCCAAGGTGGGCCCCTAGCGCGTTATGGACGAAATGAGCAGTTCTTC
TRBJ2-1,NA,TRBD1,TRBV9,CASNPGQGSYNEQFF,TGTGCCAGCAACCCTGGACAGGGCTCCTACAATGAGCAGTTCTTC
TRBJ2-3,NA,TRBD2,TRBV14,CASSRLAGGTDTQYF,TGTGCCAGCAGCCGACTAGCGGGGGGCACAGATACGCAGTATTTT
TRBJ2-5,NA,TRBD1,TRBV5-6,CASSLVGQGRWETQYF,TGTGCCAGCAGCTTGGTGGGACAGGGGAGATGGGAGACCCAGTACTTC
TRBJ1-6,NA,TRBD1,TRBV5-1,CASSGQGLSNSPLHF,TGCGCCAGCAGTGGACAGGGTCTAAGTAATTCACCCCTCCACTTT
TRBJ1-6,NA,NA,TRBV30,CAWSQDGRGTPLHF,TGTGCCTGGAGTCAGGACGGACGGGGGACACCCCTCCACTTT
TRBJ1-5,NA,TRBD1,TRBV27,CASSAQGQGHQPQHF,TGTGCCAGCAGTGCCCAAGGACAGGGACATCAGCCCCAGCATTTT
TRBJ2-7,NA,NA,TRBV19,CASTGGTGRNEQYF,TGTGCCAGTACCGGGGGGACAGGCCGAAACGAGCAGTACTTC
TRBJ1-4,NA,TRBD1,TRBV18,CASSSGGGPNEKLFF,TGTGCCAGCTCTTCCGGAGGGGGCCCAAATGAAAAACTGTTTTTT
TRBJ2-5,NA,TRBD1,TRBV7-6,CASSFDRGSETQYF,TGTGCCAGCAGCTTTGACAGGGGGAGTGAGACCCAGTACTTC
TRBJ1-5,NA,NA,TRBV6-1,CASSELQPQHF,TGTGCCAGCAGTGAACTTCAGCCCCAGCATTTT
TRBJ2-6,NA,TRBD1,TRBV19,CASSKATGAGANGLTF,TGTGCCAGTAGTAAGGCCACAGGGGCTGGGGCCAACGGCCTGACTTTC
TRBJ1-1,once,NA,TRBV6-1,CASSAVNTEAFF,TGTGCCAGCAGTGCTGTGAACACTGAAGCTTTCTTT
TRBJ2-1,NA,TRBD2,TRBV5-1,CASSLLAGSYNEQFF,TGCGCCAGCAGCTTACTAGCGGGATCGTACAATGAGCAGTTCTTC
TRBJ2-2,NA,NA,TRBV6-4,CATRPSANTGELFF,TGTGCCACACGCCCTAGCGCGAACACCGGGGAGCTGTTTTTT
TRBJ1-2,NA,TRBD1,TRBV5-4,CASSPSGGSYGYTF,TGTGCCAGCAGCCCCTCAGGGGGGTCCTATGGCTACACCTTC
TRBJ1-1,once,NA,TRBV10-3,CAISDPGQNTEAFF,TGTGCCATCAGTGACCCGGGACAAAACACTGAAGCTTTCTTT
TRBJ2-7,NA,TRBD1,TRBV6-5,CASRRGQGGYEQYF,TGTGCCAGCAGACGCGGACAGGGGGGGTACGAGCAGTACTTC
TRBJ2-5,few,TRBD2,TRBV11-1,CASSLARSLGGAKETQYF,TGTGCCAGCAGCTTAGCGAGAAGTCTCGGGGGGGCAAAAGAGACCCAGTACTTC
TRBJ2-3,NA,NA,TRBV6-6,CASSSTITQYF,TGTGCCAGCAGCTCAACTATTACGCAGTATTTT
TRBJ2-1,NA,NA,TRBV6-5,CASSSSSFEQFF,TGTGCCAGCAGTTCCAGTAGCTTTGAGCAGTTCTTC
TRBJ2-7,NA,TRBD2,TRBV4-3,CASSQERGGLAAAHQYF,TGCGCCAGCAGCCAAGAAAGAGGTGGGCTAGCGGCGGCGCACCAGTACTTC
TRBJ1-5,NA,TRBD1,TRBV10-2,CASKPGTVNQPQHF,TGCGCCAGCAAACCCGGGACAGTGAATCAGCCCCAGCATTTT
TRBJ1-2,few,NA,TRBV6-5,CASGVAGANYGYTF,TGTGCCAGCGGGGTCGCGGGAGCTAACTATGGCTACACCTTC
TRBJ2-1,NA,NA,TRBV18,CASSLGGGGAPRYNEQFF,TGTGCCAGCTCATTGGGGGGCGGGGGCGCGCCCCGATACAATGAGCAGTTCTTC
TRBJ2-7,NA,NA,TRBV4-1,CASRQPGGEQYF,TGCGCCAGCAGGCAGCCCGGGGGCGAGCAGTACTTC
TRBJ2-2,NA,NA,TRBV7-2,CASSLLLYTGELFF,TGTGCCAGCAGCTTATTACTGTACACCGGGGAGCTGTTTTTT
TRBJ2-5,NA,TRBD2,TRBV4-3,CASSQDSGGGWETQYF,TGCGCCAGCAGCCAAGATTCGGGGGGAGGATGGGAGACCCAGTACTTC